This T cell receptor beta chain was identified in a study of shared clonotypes between healthy human individuals. Across the whole study: Two women and a few men aged 18 to 49 served as donors.

As for this clone: Other DNA sequences in this specimen translate into the identical CDR3.

The study separated CD4+ cells into CD45RA+ naive and CD45RA-negative memory subsets. TCRdb's table, derived via immunoSEQ multiplex PCR, lists solely in-frame clones and lacks some. Among roughly 2 million clones listed, roughly 95% were seen once. The TCR sequence derives from a young man in good health. The sequenced material came from naive CD4+ T cells sorted from blood. Subset of the sample: CD45RA+ positively selected.

The CDR3 DNA reads TGCGCCAGCAGCTTGGGTACTAGCGGAGAAGAGACCCAGTACTTC. Translated: CASSLGTSGEETQYF. The rearrangement uses TRBV5-1 and TRBJ2-5; 8 bases agree with TRBD2. The CDR3 covers 15 residues. From germline, CDR1 is SGHRS and CDR2 YFSETQ. The V and J ends lost 0 bases and 3 bases, in that order; junction bases with no gene match: 4.